Given below is one T cell receptor beta chain in context. Its antigen is still unknown. The CDR3 has 14 residues. The V gene's germline CDR1 is SGHTA and CDR2 FQGNSA. Trimming took off 5 bases at V and 4 bases at J, with 15 bases between the two ends. The data belong to a study of blood T cells in healthy people across ages. Study-level findings and limits: There was a strong correlation between TCR beta diversity and naive T cell percentage. Comparison with aged donors showed that long-lived donors had more naive CD4+ cells and higher diversity.

For the second PCR, which ran for about 6 to 11 cycles, a sample-barcoded 5' primer and a J-beta primer mix were used. A minimum of 3 million CDR3-containing paired-end reads was obtained for each sample. TCRdb fed the 5' RACE reads into MiXCR, producing one record per CDR3 protein. Of 600,000 to 1,000,000 distinct CDR3 sequences in the sample, roughly 64% were seen once. The sequencing sample was made of blood. The chain couples TRBV7-2 to TRBJ2-7; TRBD1 might be the D (6 bases). This sequence was found in a man aged 25 to 40 in good health. This chain's CDR3 is CASSPLAQGYEQYF. The CDR3 nucleotides read TGTGCCAGCAGCCCACTCGCCCAGGGGTACGAGCAGTACTTC.